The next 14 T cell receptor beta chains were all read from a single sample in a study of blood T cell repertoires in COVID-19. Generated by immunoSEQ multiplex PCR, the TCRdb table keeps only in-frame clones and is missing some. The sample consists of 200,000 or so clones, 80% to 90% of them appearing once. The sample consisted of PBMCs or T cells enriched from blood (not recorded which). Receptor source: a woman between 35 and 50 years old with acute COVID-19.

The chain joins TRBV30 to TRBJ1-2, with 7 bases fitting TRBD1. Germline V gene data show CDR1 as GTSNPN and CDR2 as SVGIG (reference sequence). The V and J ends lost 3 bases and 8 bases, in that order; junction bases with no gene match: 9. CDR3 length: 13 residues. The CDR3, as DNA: TGTGCCTGGAGGCAAACAGGGGTTGACGGCTACACCTTC. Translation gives CAWRQTGVDGYTF.

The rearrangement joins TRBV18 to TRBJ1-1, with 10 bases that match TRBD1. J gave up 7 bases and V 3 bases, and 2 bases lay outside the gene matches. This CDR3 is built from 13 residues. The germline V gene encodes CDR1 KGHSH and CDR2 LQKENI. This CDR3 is CASSPGTGDEAFF. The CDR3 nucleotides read TGTGCCAGCTCACCGGGGACAGGGGATGAAGCTTTCTTT.

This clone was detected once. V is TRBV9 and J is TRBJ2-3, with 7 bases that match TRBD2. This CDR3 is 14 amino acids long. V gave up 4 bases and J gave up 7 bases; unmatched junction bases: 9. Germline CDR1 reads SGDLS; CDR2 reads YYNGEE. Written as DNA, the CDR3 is TGTGCCAGCAGCTCGCTCGGGGAGGGCTATACGCAGTATTTT. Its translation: CASSSLGEGYTQYF.

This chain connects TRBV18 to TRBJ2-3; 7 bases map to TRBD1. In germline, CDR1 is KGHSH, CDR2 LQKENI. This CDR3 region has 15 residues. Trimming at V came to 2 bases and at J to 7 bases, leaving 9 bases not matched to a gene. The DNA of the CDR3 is TGTGCCAGCTCACCAAGGGGGCGGCCCGGGAATACGCAGTATTTT. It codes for CASSPRGRPGNTQYF.

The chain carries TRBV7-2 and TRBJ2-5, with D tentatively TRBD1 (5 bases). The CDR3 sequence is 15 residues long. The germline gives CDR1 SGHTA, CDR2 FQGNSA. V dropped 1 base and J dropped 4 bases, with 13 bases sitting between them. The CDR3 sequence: CASSLGWGVIETQYF. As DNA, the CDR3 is TGTGCCAGCAGCTTAGGGTGGGGCGTAATAGAGACCCAGTACTTC.

The CDR3 DNA is TGTGCCAGCGGGGGGTCATTGAACACTGAAGCTTTCTTT. It encodes CASGGSLNTEAFF. The rearrangement joins TRBV9 to TRBJ1-1; maybe TRBD1 (5 bases). Per germline, CDR1 SGDLS and CDR2 YYNGEE. The length of the CDR3 is 13 residues. Between the trimmed V and J ends, which lost 7 bases and 0 bases, there was a span of 10 bases.

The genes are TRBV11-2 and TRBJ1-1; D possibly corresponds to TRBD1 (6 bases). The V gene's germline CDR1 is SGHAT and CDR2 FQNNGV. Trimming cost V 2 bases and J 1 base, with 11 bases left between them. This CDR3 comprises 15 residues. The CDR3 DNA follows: TGTGCCAGCAGCTTAAGTGGGGGCGGGAACACTGAAGCTTTCTTT. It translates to CASSLSGGGNTEAFF.

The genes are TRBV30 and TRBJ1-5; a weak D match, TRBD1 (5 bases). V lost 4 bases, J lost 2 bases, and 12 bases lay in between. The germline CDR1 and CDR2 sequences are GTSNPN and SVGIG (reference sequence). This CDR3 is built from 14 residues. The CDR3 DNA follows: TGTGCCTGGAATAAGGGGTTGGGCAATCAGCCCCAGCATTTT. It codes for CAWNKGLGNQPQHF.

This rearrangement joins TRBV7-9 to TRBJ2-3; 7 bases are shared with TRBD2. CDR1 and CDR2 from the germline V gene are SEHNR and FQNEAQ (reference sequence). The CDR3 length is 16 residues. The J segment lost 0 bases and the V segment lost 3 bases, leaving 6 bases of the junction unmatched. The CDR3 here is CASSFSSGTSTDTQYF. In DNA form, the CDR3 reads TGTGCCAGCAGCTTTTCGAGCGGGACCAGCACAGATACGCAGTATTTT.

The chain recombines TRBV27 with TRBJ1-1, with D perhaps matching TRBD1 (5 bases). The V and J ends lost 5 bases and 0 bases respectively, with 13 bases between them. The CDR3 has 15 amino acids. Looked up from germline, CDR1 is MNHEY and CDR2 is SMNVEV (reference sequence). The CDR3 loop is CASSPQGLVNTEAFF. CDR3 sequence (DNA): TGTGCCAGCAGTCCGCAGGGTCTAGTGAACACTGAAGCTTTCTTT.

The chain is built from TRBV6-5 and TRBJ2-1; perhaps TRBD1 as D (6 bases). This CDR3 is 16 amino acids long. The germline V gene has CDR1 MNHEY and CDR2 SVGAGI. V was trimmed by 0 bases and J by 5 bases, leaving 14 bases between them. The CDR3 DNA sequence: TGTGCCAGCAGTTACTCGCCAGGACAGATCCACAATGAGCAGTTCTTC. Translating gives CASSYSPGQIHNEQFF.

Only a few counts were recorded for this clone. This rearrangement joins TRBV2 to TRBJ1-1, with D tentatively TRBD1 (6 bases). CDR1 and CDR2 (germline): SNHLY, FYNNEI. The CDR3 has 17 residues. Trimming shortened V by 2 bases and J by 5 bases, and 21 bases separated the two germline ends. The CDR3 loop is CASSERAWGGRRTEAFF. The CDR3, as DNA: TGTGCCAGCAGTGAAAGGGCTTGGGGGGGCAGGCGAACTGAAGCTTTCTTT.

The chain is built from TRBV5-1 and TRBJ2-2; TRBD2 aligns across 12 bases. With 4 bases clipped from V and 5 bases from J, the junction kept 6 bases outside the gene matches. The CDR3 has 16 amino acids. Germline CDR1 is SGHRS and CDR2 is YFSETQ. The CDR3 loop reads CASSRLAGAGTGELFF. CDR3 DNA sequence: TGCGCCAGCAGCAGACTAGCGGGGGCGGGAACCGGGGAGCTGTTTTTT.

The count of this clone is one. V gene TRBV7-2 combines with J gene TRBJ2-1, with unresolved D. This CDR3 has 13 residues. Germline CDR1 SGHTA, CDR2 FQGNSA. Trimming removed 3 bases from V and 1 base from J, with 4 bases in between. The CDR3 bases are TGTGCCAGCAGCTTGGCATCCTACAATGAGCAGTTCTTC. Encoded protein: CASSLASYNEQFF.